This TCR beta chain was found in a study of CD8 T cells in Susac syndrome. This CDR3 contains 13 residues. Trimming took 5 bases from V and 4 from J, leaving 11 bases between them. The germline V gene encodes CDR1 SEHNR and CDR2 FQNEAQ (reference sequence). RNA totalling roughly 0.45 to 1 ug underwent reverse transcription with random hexamers. TCRdb independently ran MiXCR on the immunoSEQ multiplex PCR reads; one entry per CDR3 protein. Among about 190,000 distinct CDR3 sequences listed, around 93% were seen once. The TCR sequence derives from a human donor with Susac syndrome. The source material was CD8+ T cells from PBMCs. This rearrangement joins TRBV7-9 to TRBJ1-2; no clear D. As DNA, the CDR3 is TGTGCCAGCAGCCGGGCCCCCCTCTATGGCTACACCTTC. Translated: CASSRAPLYGYTF. The whole variable domain, remainder taken from reference TRBV7-9 and TRBJ1-2, is DTGVSQNPRHKITKRGQNVTFRCDPISEHNRLYWYRQTLGQGPEFLTYFQNEAQLEKSRLLSDRFSAERPKGSFSTLEIQRTEQGDSAMYLCASSRAPLYGYTFGSGTRLTVV.